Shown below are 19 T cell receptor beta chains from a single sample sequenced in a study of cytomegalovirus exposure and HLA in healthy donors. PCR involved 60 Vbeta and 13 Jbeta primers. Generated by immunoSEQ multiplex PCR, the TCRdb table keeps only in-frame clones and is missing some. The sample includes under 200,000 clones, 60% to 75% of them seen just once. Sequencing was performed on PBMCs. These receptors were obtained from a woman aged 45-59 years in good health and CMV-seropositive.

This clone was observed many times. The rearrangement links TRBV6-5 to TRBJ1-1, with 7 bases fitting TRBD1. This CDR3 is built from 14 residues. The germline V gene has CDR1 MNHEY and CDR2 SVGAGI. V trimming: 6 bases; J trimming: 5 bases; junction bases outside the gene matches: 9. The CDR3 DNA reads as TGTGCCAGCAGGCGAGGGGGCGTGGGGACTGAAGCTTTCTTT. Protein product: CASRRGGVGTEAFF.

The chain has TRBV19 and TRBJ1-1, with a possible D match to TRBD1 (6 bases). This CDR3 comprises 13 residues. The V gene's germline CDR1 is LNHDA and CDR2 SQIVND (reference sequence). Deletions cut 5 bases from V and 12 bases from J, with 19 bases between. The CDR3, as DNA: TGTGCCAGTAGTCCGGAAAACAGGGCAGGAACTTTCTTT. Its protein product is CASSPENRAGTFF.

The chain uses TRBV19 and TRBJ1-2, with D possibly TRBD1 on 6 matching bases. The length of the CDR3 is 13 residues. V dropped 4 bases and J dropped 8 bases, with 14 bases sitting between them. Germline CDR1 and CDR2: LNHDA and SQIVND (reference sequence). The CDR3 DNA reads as TGTGCCAGTAGTAGGAACAGGGAATCGGGCTACACCTTC. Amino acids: CASSRNRESGYTF.

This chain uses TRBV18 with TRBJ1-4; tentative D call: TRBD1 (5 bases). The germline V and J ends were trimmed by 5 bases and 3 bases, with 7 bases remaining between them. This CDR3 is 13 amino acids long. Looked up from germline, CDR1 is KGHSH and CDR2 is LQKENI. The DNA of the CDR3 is TGTGCCAGCTCAGACAGATCTAATGAAAAACTGTTTTTT. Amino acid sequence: CASSDRSNEKLFF.

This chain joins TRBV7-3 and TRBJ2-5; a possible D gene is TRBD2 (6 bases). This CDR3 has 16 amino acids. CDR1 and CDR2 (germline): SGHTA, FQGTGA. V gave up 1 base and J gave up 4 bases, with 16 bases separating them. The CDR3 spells CASSLSRTGGAETQYF. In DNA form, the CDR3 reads TGTGCCAGCAGCTTAAGTCGCACCGGAGGGGCAGAGACCCAGTACTTC.

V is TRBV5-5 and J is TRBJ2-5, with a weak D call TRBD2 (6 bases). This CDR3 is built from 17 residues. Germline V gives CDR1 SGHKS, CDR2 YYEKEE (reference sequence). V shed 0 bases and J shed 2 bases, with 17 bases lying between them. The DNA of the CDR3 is TGTGCCAGCAGCTTGGGGGGCGGGCGGGGCGGACAAGAGACCCAGTACTTC. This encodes CASSLGGGRGGQETQYF.

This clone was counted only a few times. As DNA, the CDR3 is TGTGCCATCAAGGGGACAGGGCAAGAGACCCAGTACTTC. As protein: CAIKGTGQETQYF. The V and J genes are TRBV10-3 and TRBJ2-5; 9 positions agree with TRBD1. Germline trimming cut 7 bases from V and 2 bases from J; bases unmatched to any gene: 2. There are 13 residues in the CDR3. CDR1 is ENHRY, CDR2 SYGVKD, per germline.

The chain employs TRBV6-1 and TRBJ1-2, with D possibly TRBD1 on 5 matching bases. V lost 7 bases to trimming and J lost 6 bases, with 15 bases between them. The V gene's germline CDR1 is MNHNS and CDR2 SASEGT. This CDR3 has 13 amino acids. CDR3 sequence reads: CASKTSGSNGYTF. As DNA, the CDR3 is TGTGCCAGCAAAACCTCAGGGTCTAATGGCTACACCTTC.

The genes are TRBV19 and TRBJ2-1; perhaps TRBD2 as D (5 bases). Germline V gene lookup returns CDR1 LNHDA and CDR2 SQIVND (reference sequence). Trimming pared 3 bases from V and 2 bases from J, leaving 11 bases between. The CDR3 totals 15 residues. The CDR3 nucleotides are TGTGCCAGTAGTATTGGCGGGTCAACCTACAATGAGCAGTTCTTC. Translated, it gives CASSIGGSTYNEQFF.

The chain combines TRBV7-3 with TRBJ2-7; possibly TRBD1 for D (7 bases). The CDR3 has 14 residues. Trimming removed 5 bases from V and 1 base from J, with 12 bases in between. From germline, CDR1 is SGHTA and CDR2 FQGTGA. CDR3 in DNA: TGTGCCAGCAGCGGAGGGGACAGTTCCTACGAGCAGTACTTC. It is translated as CASSGGDSSYEQYF. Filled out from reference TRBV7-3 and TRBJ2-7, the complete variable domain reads GAGVSQTPSNKVTEKGKYVELRCDPISGHTALYWYRQSLGQGPEFLIYFQGTGAADDSGLPNDRFFAVRPEGSVSTLKIQRTERGDSAVYLCASSGGDSSYEQYFGPGTRLTVT.

CDR3 DNA sequence: TGTGCCAGCAGCTTGTATGCAGGGGCTACTGAAAAACTGTTTTTT. This translates into CASSLYAGATEKLFF. The V and J genes are TRBV5-4 and TRBJ1-4, with D possibly being TRBD1 (6 bases). V lost 1 base to trimming and J lost 7 bases, with 14 bases between them. The length of the CDR3 is 15 residues. Germline-derived CDR1 and CDR2 are SGHNT and YYREEE (reference sequence).

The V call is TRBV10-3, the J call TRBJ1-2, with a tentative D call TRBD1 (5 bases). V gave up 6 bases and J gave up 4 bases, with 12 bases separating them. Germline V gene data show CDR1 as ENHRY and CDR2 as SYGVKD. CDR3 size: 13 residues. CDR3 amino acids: CAISKTVTYGYTF. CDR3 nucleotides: TGTGCCATCAGCAAGACAGTAACCTATGGCTACACCTTC.

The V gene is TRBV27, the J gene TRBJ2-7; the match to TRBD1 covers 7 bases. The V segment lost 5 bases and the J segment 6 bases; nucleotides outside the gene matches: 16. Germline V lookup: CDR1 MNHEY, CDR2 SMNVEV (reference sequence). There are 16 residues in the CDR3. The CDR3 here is CASSAGQALRFTEQYF. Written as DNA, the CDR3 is TGTGCCAGCAGTGCCGGACAGGCTCTAAGGTTCACCGAGCAGTACTTC.

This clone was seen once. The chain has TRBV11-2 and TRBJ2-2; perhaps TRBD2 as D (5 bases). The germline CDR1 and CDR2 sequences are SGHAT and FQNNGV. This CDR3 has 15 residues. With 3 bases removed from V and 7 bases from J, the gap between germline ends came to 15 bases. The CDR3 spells CASSLNQAAGGELFF. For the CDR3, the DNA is TGTGCCAGCAGCTTGAACCAGGCCGCGGGCGGGGAGCTGTTTTTT.

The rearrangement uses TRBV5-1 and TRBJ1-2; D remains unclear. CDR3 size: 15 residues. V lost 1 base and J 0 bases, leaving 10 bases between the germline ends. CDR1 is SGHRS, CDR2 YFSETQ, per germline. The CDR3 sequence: CASSLPGLPNYGYTF. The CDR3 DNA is TGCGCCAGCAGCTTGCCCGGACTACCTAACTATGGCTACACCTTC.

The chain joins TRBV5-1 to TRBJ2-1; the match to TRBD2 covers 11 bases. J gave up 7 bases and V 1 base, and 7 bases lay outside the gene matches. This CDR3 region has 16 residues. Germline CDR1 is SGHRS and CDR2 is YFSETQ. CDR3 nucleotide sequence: TGCGCCAGCAGCTTGACTAGCGGGGGATTAGTAAATGAGCAGTTCTTC. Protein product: CASSLTSGGLVNEQFF.

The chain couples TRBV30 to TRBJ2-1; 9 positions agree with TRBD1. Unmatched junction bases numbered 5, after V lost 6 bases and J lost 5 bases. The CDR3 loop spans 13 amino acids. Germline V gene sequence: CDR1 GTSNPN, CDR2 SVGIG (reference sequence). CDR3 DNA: TGTGCCTGCTTGACAGGGGGGCACAATGAGCAGTTCTTC. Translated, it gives CACLTGGHNEQFF. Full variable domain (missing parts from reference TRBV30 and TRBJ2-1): SQTIHQWPATLVQPVGSPLSLECTVEGTSNPNLYWYRQAAGRGLQLLFYSVGIGQISSEVPQNLSASRPQDRQFILSSKKLLLSDSGFYLCACLTGGHNEQFFGPGTRLTVL.

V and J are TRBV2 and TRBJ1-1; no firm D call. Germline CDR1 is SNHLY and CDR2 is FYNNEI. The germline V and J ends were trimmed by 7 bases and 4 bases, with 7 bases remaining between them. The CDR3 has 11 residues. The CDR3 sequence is CASTLSTEAFF. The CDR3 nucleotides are TGTGCCAGCACTCTTTCCACTGAAGCTTTCTTT. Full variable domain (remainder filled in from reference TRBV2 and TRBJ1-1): EPEVTQTPSHQVTQMGQEVILRCVPISNHLYFYWYRQILGQKVEFLVSFYNNEISEKSEIFDDQFSVERPDGSNFTLKIRSTKLEDSAMYFCASTLSTEAFFGQGTRLTVV.

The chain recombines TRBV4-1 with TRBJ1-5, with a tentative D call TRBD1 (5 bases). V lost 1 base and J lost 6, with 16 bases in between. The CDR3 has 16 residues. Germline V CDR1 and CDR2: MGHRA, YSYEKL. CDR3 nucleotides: TGCGCCAGCAGCCAAGCTTTCGGGGGGACGAGTCAGCCCCAGCATTTT. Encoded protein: CASSQAFGGTSQPQHF.